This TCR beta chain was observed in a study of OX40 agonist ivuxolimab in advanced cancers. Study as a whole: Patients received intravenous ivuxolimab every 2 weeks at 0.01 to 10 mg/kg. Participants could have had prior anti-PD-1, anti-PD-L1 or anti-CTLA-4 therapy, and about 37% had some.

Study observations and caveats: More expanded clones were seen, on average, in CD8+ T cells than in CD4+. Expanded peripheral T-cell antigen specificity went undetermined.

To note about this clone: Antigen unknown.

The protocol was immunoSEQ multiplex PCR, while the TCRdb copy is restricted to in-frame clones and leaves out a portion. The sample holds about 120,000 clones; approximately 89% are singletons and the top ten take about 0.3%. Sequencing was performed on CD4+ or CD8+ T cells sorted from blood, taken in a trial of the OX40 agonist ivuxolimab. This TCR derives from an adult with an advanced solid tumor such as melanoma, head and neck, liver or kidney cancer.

CDR3 DNA: TGTGCCAGCAGCCCCCGGGACAGGGTTATCGAGCAGTACTTC. Residues: CASSPRDRVIEQYF. J is TRBJ2-7 and V is TRBV7-8; 9 bases match TRBD1. CDR3 length equals 14 residues. Germline V gene sequence: CDR1 SGHVS, CDR2 FQNEAQ. V dropped 5 bases and J dropped 6; count of bases not matched to a gene: 8.